This entry lists 5 T cell receptor beta chains sequenced from one sample in a study of regulatory T cells in long-lasting Graves disease. HTBI primers from iRepertoire and Arm-PCR of CDR3 regions yielded the TCR beta libraries. Using its own MiXCR run on the multiplex PCR reads, TCRdb lists one record per CDR3 protein. This sample has a few hundred thousand distinct CDR3 sequences, with roughly 21% found just once. Sample time point: newly diagnosed GD, antithyroid drugs for less than 3 months. The TCR library used RNA extracted from PBMCs. Here the sequenced sample was peripheral blood mononuclear cells (PBMCs), taken at new diagnosis, from a patient treated with antithyroid drugs. The receptors were gathered from a female donor with Graves disease.

This clonotype was recorded only once. A far bigger clonotype differs at one base, so this is likely a read error. The chain carries TRBV7-2 and TRBJ2-1; TRBD2 aligns across 15 bases. The trim removed 4 bases at V and 5 bases at J, leaving 12 bases unmatched. This CDR3 spans 19 amino acids. CDR1 SGHTA and CDR2 FQGNSA come from the germline V gene. CDR3 DNA: TGTGCCAGCAGCTCGCGTTGGACTAGCGGGAGGGGGTTCCACAATGAGCAGTTCTTC. Translating it yields CASSSRWTSGRGFHNEQFF.

The chain combines TRBV20-1 with TRBJ2-3, with TRBD2 identical over 13 bases. Germline-derived CDR1 and CDR2 are DFQATT and SNEGSKA (reference sequence). Trimming at V came to 6 bases and at J to 3 bases, leaving 6 bases not matched to a gene. There are 15 residues in the CDR3. The CDR3 is CSARTSGGATDTQYF. As DNA, the CDR3 is TGCAGTGCGAGAACTAGCGGGGGGGCAACAGATACGCAGTATTTT.

About this clonotype: A much larger clonotype is one base distant, so this may be a read error. V is TRBV9 and J is TRBJ2-1, with D possibly TRBD1 on 5 matching bases. The J call may be mistaken, given a closer DNA end match to TRBJ2-5. CDR3 length equals 14 residues. Per the germline V gene, CDR1 is SGDLS and CDR2 is YYNGEE. CDR3 bases: TGTGCCAGCAGGGTTGGACAACTGCAAGAGACCCAGTACTTC. It translates to CASRVGQLQETQYF.

In this sample, this clonotype turned up a few times. The CDR3 coding sequence is TGTGCCAGCAGTTACGAGGGGGGGCCCCAGCATTTT. Encoded protein: CASSYEGGPQHF. This chain joins TRBV6-5 and TRBJ1-5, with D perhaps matching TRBD1 (6 bases). Trimming stripped 2 bases from V and 9 bases from J, with 8 bases between. Germline loops: CDR1 MNHEY, CDR2 SVGAGI. The CDR3 extends over 12 amino acids.

This clonotype was observed a handful of times. This likely stems from a read error, as it lies one base from a far larger clone. The chain joins TRBV11-2 to TRBJ2-3, with 9 bases aligning to TRBD1. The CDR3 covers 18 residues. Germline V gives CDR1 SGHAT, CDR2 FQNNGV. Trimming at V came to 8 bases and at J to 2 bases, leaving 17 bases not matched to a gene. The CDR3 region is CASSATATGTGTTDTQYF. The CDR3 region has the DNA TGTGCCAGCTCAGCCACGGCGACCGGGACAGGGACCACAGATACGCAGTATTTT.